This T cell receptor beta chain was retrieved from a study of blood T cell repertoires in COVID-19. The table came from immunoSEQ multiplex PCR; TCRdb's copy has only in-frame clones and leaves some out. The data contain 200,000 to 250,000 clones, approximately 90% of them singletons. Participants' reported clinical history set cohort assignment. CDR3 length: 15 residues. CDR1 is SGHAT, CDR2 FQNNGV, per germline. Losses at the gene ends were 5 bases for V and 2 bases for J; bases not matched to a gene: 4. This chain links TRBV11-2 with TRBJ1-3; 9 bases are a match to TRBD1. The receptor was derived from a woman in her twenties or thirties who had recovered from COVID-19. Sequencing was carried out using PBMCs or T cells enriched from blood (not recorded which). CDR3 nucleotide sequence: TGTGCCAGCAGCGCGGACAGGGGCGCTGGAAACACCATATATTTT. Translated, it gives CASSADRGAGNTIYF.